Listed below are T cell receptor beta chains from one sample, sequenced in a study of Graves' ophthalmopathy and Graves' hyperthyroidism. MiXCR, applied by TCRdb to the multiplex PCR reads, yields one record per CDR3 protein. The sample holds over a million distinct CDR3 sequences; less than 45% are singletons and the top ten take around 10%. The material sequenced was peripheral blood or thyroid tissue (not recorded which). The receptors were sampled from an adult man with Graves' hyperthyroidism. The CDR3 runs from the conserved cysteine through the conserved F or W. D genes are given only for firm matches. Part of the rows lack a size; the others show once, few, many or a class for expanded clones.

j_gene	v_gene	d_gene	abundance	CDR3aa	CDR3nt
TRBJ2-2	TRBV7-7	TRBD1	.	CASSQLGQGTNTGELFF	TGTGCCAGCAGCCAATTGGGACAGGGCACCAACACCGGGGAGCTGTTTTTT
TRBJ2-5	TRBV2	TRBD2	.	CASSGVASGETQYF	TGTGCCAGCAGTGGAGTGGCTAGCGGAGAGACCCAGTACTTC
TRBJ2-5	TRBV30	TRBD1	once	CAWTRGGTGGATQYF	TGTGCCTGGACCCGGGGCGGGACAGGGGGTGCGACCCAGTACTTC
TRBJ1-5	TRBV6-6	TRBD1	.	CASGHGQGPNQPQHF	TGTGCCAGCGGTCATGGACAGGGGCCGAATCAGCCCCAGCATTTT
TRBJ2-7	TRBV4-3	.	.	CASSQDRQGLYEQYF	TGCGCCAGCAGCCAAGATCGACAGGGACTCTACGAGCAGTACTTC
TRBJ1-5	TRBV24-1	.	.	CASKAGQSQPQHF	TGTGCCAGCAAGGCGGGTCAATCTCAGCCCCAGCATTTT
TRBJ1-4	TRBV5-6	TRBD1	.	CASSTRQGPTNEKLFF	TGTGCCAGCAGCACCAGACAGGGGCCAACTAATGAAAAACTGTTTTTT
TRBJ1-2	TRBV10-3	.	.	CASSHVYGYTF	TGTGCCAGCAGCCACGTGTATGGCTACACCTTC
TRBJ1-2	TRBV7-9	TRBD1	few	CASSFTGQGNGYTF	TGTGCCAGCAGTTTCACGGGACAGGGAAATGGCTACACCTTC
TRBJ1-5	TRBV7-9	.	many	CASSSGPSQPQHF	TGTGCCAGCAGCTCGGGCCCTTCTCAGCCCCAGCATTTT
TRBJ2-7	TRBV4-1	TRBD2	.	CASSQVLTSGSYEQYF	TGCGCCAGCAGCCAAGTTCTGACTAGCGGTAGCTACGAGCAGTACTTC
TRBJ2-5	TRBV12-3/TRBV12-4	.	.	CASSVQTSSGETQYF	TGTGCCAGCAGTGTCCAAACTAGCTCTGGGGAGACCCAGTACTTC
TRBJ1-4	TRBV20-1	.	many	CSAPGGAANEKLFF	TGCAGTGCTCCTGGGGGGGCGGCTAATGAAAAACTGTTTTTT
TRBJ2-2	TRBV7-8	.	many	CASRGGRNTGELFF	TGTGCCAGCAGAGGCGGGCGTAACACCGGGGAGCTGTTTTTT
TRBJ2-7	TRBV12-3/TRBV12-4	.	.	CASRGGAGPGEQYF	TGTGCCAGCAGAGGGGGAGCGGGGCCGGGCGAGCAGTACTTC
TRBJ2-7	TRBV2	.	many	CASSVSLMTSYEQYF	TGTGCCAGCAGTGTATCATTGATGACGTCCTACGAGCAGTACTTC
TRBJ1-2	TRBV7-9	.	.	CASSTQGRATF	TGTGCCAGCAGCACCCAGGGACGGGCGACCTTC
TRBJ1-5	TRBV9	.	few	CASNERGVDDQPQHF	TGTGCCAGCAACGAAAGAGGGGTGGATGACCAGCCCCAGCATTTT
TRBJ1-5	TRBV20-1	.	.	CSLLGGNQPQHF	TGCAGTTTATTGGGGGGCAATCAGCCCCAGCATTTT
TRBJ1-2	TRBV5-6	TRBD1	few	CASSLGTGGHNYGYTF	TGTGCCAGCAGCTTGGGGACAGGGGGGCACAACTATGGCTACACCTTC
TRBJ2-7	TRBV10-3	TRBD2	once	CASSGLSGRSEQYF	TGTGCCAGCAGTGGGCTGAGCGGGAGGTCCGAGCAGTACTTC
TRBJ1-2	TRBV28	.	once	CASNLTLEWAGYTF	TGTGCCAGCAATTTAACCCTCGAGTGGGCTGGCTACACCTTC
TRBJ1-1	TRBV5-1	TRBD1	.	CASSLGQGAFFTEAFF	TGCGCCAGCAGCTTGGGACAGGGTGCTTTTTTCACTGAAGCTTTCTTT
TRBJ2-7	TRBV7-2	TRBD2	.	CASSTGTSGSSDEQYF	TGCGCCAGCAGCACCGGGACTAGCGGGAGTAGCGACGAGCAGTACTTC
TRBJ1-5	TRBV7-4	.	many	CASSFRGCAQPQHF	TGTGCCAGCAGCTTCCGGGGTTGTGCTCAGCCCCAGCATTTT
TRBJ2-5	TRBV29-1	.	.	CSSQAGDQETQYF	TGCAGCAGCCAAGCAGGGGACCAAGAGACCCAGTACTTC
TRBJ1-1	TRBV7-2	.	.	CAGSLGNTEAFF	TGTGCCGGCAGCCTCGGTAACACTGAAGCTTTCTTT
TRBJ1-1	TRBV10-2	TRBD1	many	CASSGGTGGGTEAFF	TGCGCCAGCAGTGGGGGGACAGGGGGCGGCACTGAAGCTTTCTTT
TRBJ2-7	TRBV25-1	TRBD1	once	CASSEPRTGGTEQYF	TGTGCCAGCAGTGAACCCCGGACAGGGGGAACCGAGCAGTACTTC
TRBJ2-7	TRBV29-1	TRBD2	.	CSVGGKSGTHSHEQYF	TGCAGCGTTGGCGGAAAAAGCGGGACCCATTCCCACGAGCAGTACTTC
TRBJ2-5	TRBV6-5	TRBD1	many	CASSYIPGQGQETQYF	TGTGCCAGCAGTTATATCCCTGGACAGGGGCAAGAGACCCAGTACTTC
TRBJ1-6	TRBV20-1	.	.	CSAWTGSSYNSPLHF	TGCAGTGCATGGACGGGGAGCTCCTATAATTCACCCCTCCACTTT
TRBJ2-5	TRBV20-1	.	.	CSARVAQYF	TGCAGTGCTAGAGTGGCCCAGTACTTC
TRBJ1-5	TRBV7-8	.	many	CASSPNRDPNQPQHF	TGTGCCAGCAGCCCAAACCGGGACCCCAATCAGCCCCAGCATTTT
TRBJ1-4	TRBV2	.	.	CASSEISATNEKLFF	TGTGCCAGCAGTGAGATTTCAGCAACTAATGAAAAACTGTTTTTT
TRBJ2-5	TRBV19	TRBD2	many	CASSIREAQETQYF	TGTGCCAGTAGTATTCGGGAGGCGCAAGAGACCCAGTACTTC
TRBJ1-3	TRBV6-1	.	.	CASSEDSYTIYF	TGTGCCAGCAGTGAAGATAGTTACACCATATATTTT
TRBJ1-6	TRBV12-3/TRBV12-4	TRBD1	few	CASSGDRTGGSPLHF	TGTGCCAGCAGTGGGGACCGGACAGGGGGATCACCCCTCCACTTT
TRBJ2-5	TRBV19	TRBD1	many	CASSIDPTGLETQYF	TGTGCCAGTAGTATAGACCCGACAGGGTTGGAGACCCAGTACTTC
TRBJ1-6	TRBV5-1	.	few	CASNLQGWTDNSPLHF	TGCGCCAGCAACCTTCAGGGGTGGACTGATAATTCACCCCTCCACTTT
TRBJ2-7	TRBV9	.	many	CASSVEPGLSYEQYF	TGTGCCAGCAGCGTAGAACCAGGACTCTCCTACGAGCAGTACTTC
TRBJ1-1	TRBV6-1	.	many	CASSENTGNTEAFF	TGTGCCAGCAGTGAGAACACAGGGAACACTGAAGCTTTCTTT
TRBJ2-3	TRBV29-1	.	.	CSVVQGRDTQYF	TGCAGCGTTGTGCAGGGGCGAGATACGCAGTATTTT
TRBJ1-1	TRBV4-1	.	many	CASSQGTWGEAFF	TGCGCCAGCAGCCAAGGAACTTGGGGTGAAGCTTTCTTT
TRBJ1-1	TRBV7-2	.	.	CASSLEVAGEAFF	TGTGCCAGCAGCTTAGAGGTGGCAGGCGAAGCTTTCTTT
TRBJ2-2	TRBV7-8	TRBD1	many	CASSPRQGVTGELFF	TGTGCCAGCAGCCCCAGACAGGGCGTAACCGGGGAGCTGTTTTTT
TRBJ1-2	TRBV5-1	TRBD1	many	CASSLLDRDYGYTF	TGCGCCAGCAGCCTACTCGACAGGGACTATGGCTACACCTTC
TRBJ2-7	TRBV7-2	.	many	CASSPPGVAREQYF	TGTGCCAGCAGCCCCCCCGGTGTGGCGCGCGAGCAGTACTTC
TRBJ2-1	TRBV25-1	TRBD2	.	CASSEWGEGSGRLGEQFF	TGTGCCAGCAGTGAATGGGGGGAGGGTAGCGGGAGACTAGGAGAGCAGTTCTTC
TRBJ1-4	TRBV12-3/TRBV12-4	.	many	CASSVQTSPLFF	TGTGCCAGCAGTGTCCAGACTTCCCCACTGTTTTTT
TRBJ1-2	TRBV14	TRBD1	many	CASRQQGSYGYTF	TGTGCCAGCAGACAACAGGGGTCCTATGGCTACACCTTC
TRBJ1-5	TRBV7-2	TRBD1	few	CASRHRGQPQHF	TGTGCCAGTAGACACAGGGGGCAGCCCCAGCATTTT